One and the same sample provided the 15 T cell receptor beta chains below, sequenced in a study of T cells in Graves' hyperthyroidism and ophthalmopathy. Amplification targeted TCR beta CDR3 regions from RNA transcripts. HTBI primers were employed in a first-round RT-PCR of the TCR CDR3. TCRdb called the multiplex PCR reads again in MiXCR, with one record for every CDR3 protein. The table records approximately 400,000 distinct CDR3 sequences, roughly 13% of them present only once. Material for sequencing was blood. Source of these receptors: a man aged 25 to 40 with Graves' hyperthyroidism that later progressed to Graves' ophthalmopathy.

Ten or more counts support this clonotype. The rearrangement links TRBV24-1 to TRBJ1-2; possibly TRBD1 for D (5 bases). CDR3 length equals 14 residues. Between the trimmed V and J ends, which lost 4 bases and 7 bases, there was a span of 15 bases. Per germline, CDR1 KGHDR and CDR2 SFDVKD. The CDR3 is CATSEYPGGRGYTF. In nucleotides, the CDR3 is TGTGCCACCAGTGAATACCCGGGGGGACGTGGCTACACCTTC.

The chain carries TRBV6-5 and TRBJ1-1; D gene ambiguous. Germline V gives CDR1 MNHEY, CDR2 SVGAGI. The germline V and J ends were trimmed by 0 bases and 2 bases, with 10 bases remaining between them. CDR3 length: 15 amino acids. The CDR3 region has the DNA TGTGCCAGCAGTTACTCAAGGAGGGTAAACACTGAAGCTTTCTTT. Residues: CASSYSRRVNTEAFF.

This clonotype showed up just a few times. The gene calls are TRBV7-9 and TRBJ2-7; D may match TRBD1 or TRBD2 (5 bases each). The germline CDR1 and CDR2 sequences are SEHNR and FQNEAQ (reference sequence). V was pared by 1 base and J by 6 bases, with 7 bases between. The CDR3 sequence is 12 residues long. Here the CDR3 reads CASSLVGPEQYF. In DNA, the CDR3 is TGTGCCAGCAGCTTAGTGGGACCCGAGCAGTACTTC.

V usage is TRBV20-1 and J usage is TRBJ1-6; D uncertain. The CDR3 contains 13 residues. V gave up 3 bases and J gave up 6 bases, with 9 bases separating them. Germline CDR1 reads DFQATT; CDR2 reads SNEGSKA (reference sequence). The CDR3 DNA sequence: TGCAGTGCTAGTTGGCAGTTTAATTCACCCCTCCACTTT. Translation: CSASWQFNSPLHF.

This clonotype has just a few counts. The V call is TRBV6-1, the J call TRBJ2-1; tentative D call: TRBD1 (7 bases). Germline V lookup: CDR1 MNHNS, CDR2 SASEGT. The V end was cut by 5 bases, the J end by 9 bases, with 14 bases between. The CDR3 has 13 amino acids. DNA of the CDR3: TGTGCCAGCAGTTCAGGGGGGAGGACTGAGCAGTTCTTC. Its translation: CASSSGGRTEQFF.

This clonotype was counted at least ten times. The gene calls are TRBV6-5 and TRBJ2-5, with D perhaps TRBD1 or TRBD2 (5 bases each). V dropped 2 bases and J dropped 1 base, with 8 bases sitting between them. The CDR3 length is 14 residues. The V gene's germline CDR1 is MNHEY and CDR2 SVGAGI. CDR3 in amino acids: CASSYNGAQETQYF. The CDR3 region has the DNA TGTGCCAGCAGTTACAACGGGGCCCAAGAGACCCAGTACTTC.

The genes are TRBV6-1 and TRBJ2-5; 9 bases are shared with TRBD2. Losses at the gene ends were 6 bases for V and 1 base for J; bases not matched to a gene: 12. The CDR3 length is 17 residues. In germline, CDR1 is MNHNS, CDR2 SASEGT. CDR3 loop: CASRGVDSGGLQETQYF. For the CDR3, the DNA is TGTGCCAGCAGGGGGGTAGACAGCGGGGGGCTCCAAGAGACCCAGTACTTC.

The V call is TRBV29-1, the J call TRBJ2-1, with 12 bases that match TRBD2. With 3 bases clipped from V and 7 bases from J, the junction kept 7 bases outside the gene matches. CDR1 is SQVTM and CDR2 is ANQGSEA in the germline V gene. CDR3 length equals 15 residues. The CDR3 region is CSVDGLAGGPNEQFF. The CDR3 coding sequence is TGCAGCGTTGACGGGCTAGCGGGGGGGCCGAATGAGCAGTTCTTC.

CDR3: CASSLGNTGSPLHF. The CDR3 coding sequence is TGTGCCAGCAGCTTGGGTAACACGGGTTCACCCCTCCACTTT. The chain employs TRBV5-6 and TRBJ1-6; no firm D call. This CDR3 spans 14 amino acids. Germline V gene sequence: CDR1 SGHDT, CDR2 YYEEEE. Trimming removed 0 bases from V and 9 bases from J, with 10 bases in between.

About this clonotype itself: With a much larger clone just one base away, this may be a read error. Because it lacks the conserved phenylalanine or tryptophan at the end, this CDR3 is likely a read error. CDR3 in amino acids: CASSPPGRGNEQFS. Here the CDR3 DNA reads TGTGCCAGCAGTCCGCCCGGCAGGGGGAATGAGCAGTTCTCC. The J gene is TRBJ2-1, the V gene TRBV28; 7 nucleotides match TRBD1. The CDR3 is 14 residues long. Trimming removed 5 bases from V and 7 bases from J; junction bases left unmatched: 8. Germline loops: CDR1 MDHEN, CDR2 SYDVKM.

Many counts were recorded for this clonotype. The rearrangement uses TRBV7-9 and TRBJ2-1; 7 nucleotides line up with TRBD1. CDR1 is SEHNR, CDR2 FQNEAQ, per germline (reference sequence). The CDR3 is made up of 15 amino acids. V shed 5 bases, J shed 3 bases, and the junction held 7 bases outside the gene matches. CDR3 nucleotide sequence: TGTGCCAGCAGCCTTGGACAGGCCCTCTACAATGAGCAGTTCTTC. As protein: CASSLGQALYNEQFF.

In this sample, this clonotype turned up once. This could be a read error, since a much larger clone is one nucleotide away. This chain uses TRBV20-1 with TRBJ2-1, with D hard to call. V lost 3 bases, J lost 0 bases, and 12 bases lay in between. Germline V gene sequence: CDR1 DFQATT, CDR2 SNEGSKA (reference sequence). CDR3 size: 15 residues. The CDR3 loop is CSARTRMSSYNEQFF. CDR3 in DNA: TGCAGTGCTAGGACCAGGATGAGCTCCTACAATGAGCAGTTCTTC.

The chain employs TRBV7-9 and TRBJ1-1; 7 positions match TRBD1. V shed 6 bases, J shed 6 bases, and the junction held 7 bases outside the gene matches. Looked up from germline, CDR1 is SEHNR and CDR2 is FQNEAQ (reference sequence). CDR3 length equals 13 residues. The CDR3 loop is CASRATGVAEAFF. In nucleotides, the CDR3 is TGTGCCAGCAGGGCAACAGGGGTCGCTGAAGCTTTCTTT. The whole variable domain, filled in from reference TRBV7-9 and TRBJ1-1, reads DTGVSQNPRHKITKRGQNVTFRCDPISEHNRLYWYRQTLGQGPEFLTYFQNEAQLEKSRLLSDRFSAERPKGSFSTLEIQRTEQGDSAMYLCASRATGVAEAFFGQGTRLTVV.

This clonotype was seen at least ten times. V and J are TRBV11-1 and TRBJ2-3, with D tentatively TRBD1 or TRBD2 (7 bases each). CDR1 SGHAT and CDR2 FQDESV come from the germline V gene (reference sequence). V shed 8 bases and J shed 6 bases, with 18 bases lying between them. The CDR3 is 14 amino acids. CDR3 residues: CASGGGGGHDTQYF. The CDR3 DNA is TGTGCCAGCGGAGGGGGCGGGGGCCACGATACGCAGTATTTT.

As regards this clonotype: Here the CDR3 omits its conserved ending phenylalanine or tryptophan, so a read error is the likely source. The chain couples TRBV13 to TRBJ1-5; 8 bases line up with TRBD1. CDR1 is PRHDT, CDR2 FYEKMQ, per germline (reference sequence). The CDR3 spans 14 residues. Germline trimming cut 5 bases from V and 7 bases from J; bases unmatched to any gene: 7. The CDR3 coding sequence is TGTGCCAGCAGCCCCGGACAGGGTGGACAGCCCCAGCATCTT. This gives the protein CASSPGQGGQPQHL.